This T cell receptor (beta chain) was profiled in a study of cytomegalovirus exposure and HLA in healthy donors. Notes on the study in general: Clonal expansion, a later analysis showed, was greater in HLA-associated TCR beta chains than in equally common others.

PCR primers comprised 60 Vbeta and 13 Jbeta primers. The assay was immunoSEQ multiplex PCR, and TCRdb's table has in-frame clones only and misses some. In the table there are approximately 150,000 clones, 70% to 85% of which are singletons. This CDR3 is 14 amino acids long. Germline V gene lookup returns CDR1 SNHLY and CDR2 FYNNEI. J lost 5 bases, V lost 6 bases, and 4 bases had no gene match. Points on this clone: Its specificity is not known.

The gene calls are TRBV2 and TRBJ2-2; 9 bases agree with TRBD1. The TCR comes from a young man in good health and CMV-seropositive. Sequenced: PBMCs. The CDR3 coding sequence is TGTGCCAGCAGGGAGACAGGGGGAACCGGGGAGCTGTTTTTT. It codes for CASRETGGTGELFF.